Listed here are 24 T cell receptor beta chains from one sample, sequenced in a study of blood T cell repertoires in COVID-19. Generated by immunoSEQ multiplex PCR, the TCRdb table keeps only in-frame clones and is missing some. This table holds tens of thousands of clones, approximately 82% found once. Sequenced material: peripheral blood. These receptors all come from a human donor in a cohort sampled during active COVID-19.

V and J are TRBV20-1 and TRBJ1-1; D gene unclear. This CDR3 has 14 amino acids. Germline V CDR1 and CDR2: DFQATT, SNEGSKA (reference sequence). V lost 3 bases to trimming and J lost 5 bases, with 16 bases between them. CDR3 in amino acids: CSASMAVGGTEAFF. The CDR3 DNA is TGCAGTGCTAGTATGGCTGTCGGAGGGACTGAAGCTTTCTTT.

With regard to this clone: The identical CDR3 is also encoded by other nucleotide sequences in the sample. Written as DNA, the CDR3 is TGTGCCAGCAGCCCCAATGGGGGGAGTGGAGTCAATTCACCCCTCCACTTT. It yields the protein CASSPNGGSGVNSPLHF. The rearrangement joins TRBV27 to TRBJ1-6; a possible D gene is TRBD1 (5 bases). The V and J ends lost 6 bases and 7 bases respectively, with 22 bases between them. Germline CDR1 is MNHEY and CDR2 is SMNVEV (reference sequence). CDR3 length equals 17 residues.

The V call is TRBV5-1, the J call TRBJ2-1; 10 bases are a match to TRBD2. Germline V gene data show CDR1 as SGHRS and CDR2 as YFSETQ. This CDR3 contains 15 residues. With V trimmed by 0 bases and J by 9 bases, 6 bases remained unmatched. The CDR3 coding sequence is TGCGCCAGCAGCTTGGGAAGCGGGGGGGTCAGTGAGCAGTTCTTC. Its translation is CASSLGSGGVSEQFF.

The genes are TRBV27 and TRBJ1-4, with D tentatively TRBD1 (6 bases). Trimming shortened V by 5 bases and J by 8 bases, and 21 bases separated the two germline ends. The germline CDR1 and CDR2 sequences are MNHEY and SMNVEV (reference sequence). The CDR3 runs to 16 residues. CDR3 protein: CASSPARGPAREKLFF. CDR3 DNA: TGTGCCAGCAGTCCAGCCAGGGGTCCTGCTAGGGAAAAACTGTTTTTT.

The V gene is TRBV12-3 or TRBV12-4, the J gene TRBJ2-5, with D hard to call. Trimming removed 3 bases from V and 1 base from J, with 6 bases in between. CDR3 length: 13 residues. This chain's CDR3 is CASSLNGQETQYF. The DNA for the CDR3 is TGTGCCAGCAGTTTGAACGGCCAAGAGACCCAGTACTTC.

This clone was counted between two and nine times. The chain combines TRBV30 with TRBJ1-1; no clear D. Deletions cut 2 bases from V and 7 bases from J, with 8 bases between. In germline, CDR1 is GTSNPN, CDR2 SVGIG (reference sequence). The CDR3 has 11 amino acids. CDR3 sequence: CAWSTLYEAFF. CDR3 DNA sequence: TGTGCCTGGAGTACTCTGTATGAAGCTTTCTTT.

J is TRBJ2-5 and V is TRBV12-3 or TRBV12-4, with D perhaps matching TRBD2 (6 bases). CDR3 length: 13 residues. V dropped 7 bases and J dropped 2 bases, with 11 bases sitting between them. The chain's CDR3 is CASTLGGQETQYF. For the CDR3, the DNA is TGTGCCAGCACCCTCGGAGGGCAAGAGACCCAGTACTTC.

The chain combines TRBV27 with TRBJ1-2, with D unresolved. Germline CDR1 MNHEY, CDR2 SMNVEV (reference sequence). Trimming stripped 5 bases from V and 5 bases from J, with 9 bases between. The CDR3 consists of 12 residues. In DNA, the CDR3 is TGTGCCAGCAGTCCCGCGGGGTATGGCTACACCTTC. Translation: CASSPAGYGYTF.

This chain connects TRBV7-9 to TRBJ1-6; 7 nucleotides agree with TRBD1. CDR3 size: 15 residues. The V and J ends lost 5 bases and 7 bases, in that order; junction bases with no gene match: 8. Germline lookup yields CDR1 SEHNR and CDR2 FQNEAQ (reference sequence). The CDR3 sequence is CASSPWDRENSPLHF. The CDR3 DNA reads TGTGCCAGCAGCCCCTGGGACAGAGAAAATTCACCCCTCCACTTT.

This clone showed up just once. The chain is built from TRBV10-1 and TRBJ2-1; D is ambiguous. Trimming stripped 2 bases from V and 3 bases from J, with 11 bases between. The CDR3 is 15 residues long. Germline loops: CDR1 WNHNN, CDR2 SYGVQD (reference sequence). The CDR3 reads CASSETRMIYNEQFF. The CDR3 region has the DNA TGCGCCAGCAGTGAGACGAGGATGATCTACAATGAGCAGTTCTTC.

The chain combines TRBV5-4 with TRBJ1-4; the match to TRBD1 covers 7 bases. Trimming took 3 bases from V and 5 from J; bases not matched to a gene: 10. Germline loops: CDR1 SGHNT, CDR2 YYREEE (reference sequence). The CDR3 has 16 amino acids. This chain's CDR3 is CASSSRPGQLNEKLFF. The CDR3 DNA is TGTGCCAGCAGCTCCCGACCGGGACAGTTGAATGAAAAACTGTTTTTT.

This CDR3 is CASSLAASYEQYF. DNA of the CDR3: TGTGCCAGCAGCTTAGCGGCCTCCTACGAGCAGTACTTC. The V call is TRBV7-2, the J call TRBJ2-7; D call uncertain. The germline CDR1 and CDR2 sequences are SGHTA and FQGNSA. V lost 0 bases and J lost 0, with 3 bases in between. CDR3 length: 13 residues.

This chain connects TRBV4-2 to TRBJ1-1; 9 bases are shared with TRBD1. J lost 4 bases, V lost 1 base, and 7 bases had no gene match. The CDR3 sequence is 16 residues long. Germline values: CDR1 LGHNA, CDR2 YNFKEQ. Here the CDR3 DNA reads TGTGCCAGCAGCCAAGGGTACAGGGGGCAGGGCACTGAAGCTTTCTTT. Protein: CASSQGYRGQGTEAFF.

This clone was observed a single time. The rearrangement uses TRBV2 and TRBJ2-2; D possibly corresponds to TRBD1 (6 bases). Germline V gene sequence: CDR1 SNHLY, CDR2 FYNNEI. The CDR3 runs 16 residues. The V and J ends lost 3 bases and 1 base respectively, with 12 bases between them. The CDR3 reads CASSEGWGRNTGELFF. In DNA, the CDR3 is TGTGCCAGCAGTGAGGGCTGGGGGCGGAACACCGGGGAGCTGTTTTTT.

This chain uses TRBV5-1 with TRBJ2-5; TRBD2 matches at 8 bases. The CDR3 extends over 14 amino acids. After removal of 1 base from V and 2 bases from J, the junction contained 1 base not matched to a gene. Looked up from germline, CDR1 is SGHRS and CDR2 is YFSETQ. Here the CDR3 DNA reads TGCGCCAGCAGCTTGCGGGGGGGTCAAGAGACCCAGTACTTC. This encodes CASSLRGGQETQYF.

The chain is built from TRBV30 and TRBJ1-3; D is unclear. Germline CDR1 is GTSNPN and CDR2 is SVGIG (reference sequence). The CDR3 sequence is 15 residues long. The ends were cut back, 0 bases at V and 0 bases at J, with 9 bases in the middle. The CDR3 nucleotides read TGTGCCTGGAGTGTTTCCCGGAGCTCTGGAAACACCATATATTTT. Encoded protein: CAWSVSRSSGNTIYF.

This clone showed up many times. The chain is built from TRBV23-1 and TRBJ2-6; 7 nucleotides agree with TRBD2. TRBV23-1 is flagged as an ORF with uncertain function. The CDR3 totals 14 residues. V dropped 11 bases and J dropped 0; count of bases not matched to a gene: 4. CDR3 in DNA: TGCGCCGGAACGGGGGGCTCTGGGGCCAACGTCCTGACTTTC. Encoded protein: CAGTGGSGANVLTF.

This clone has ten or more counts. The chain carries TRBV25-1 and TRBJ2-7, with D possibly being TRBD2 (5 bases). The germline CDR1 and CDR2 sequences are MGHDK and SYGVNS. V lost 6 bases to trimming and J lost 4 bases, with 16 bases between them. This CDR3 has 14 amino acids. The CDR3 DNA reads TGTGCCAGCAGGGACTCGGGGTACGAGTACGAGCAGTACTTC. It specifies CASRDSGYEYEQYF.

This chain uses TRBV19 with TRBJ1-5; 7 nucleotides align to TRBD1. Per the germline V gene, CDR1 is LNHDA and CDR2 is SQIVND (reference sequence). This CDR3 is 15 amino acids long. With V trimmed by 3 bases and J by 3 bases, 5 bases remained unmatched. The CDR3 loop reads CASSMGDRVNQPQHF. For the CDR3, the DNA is TGTGCCAGTAGTATGGGGGACAGAGTCAATCAGCCCCAGCATTTT. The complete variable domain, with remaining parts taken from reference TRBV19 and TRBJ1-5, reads DGGITQSPKYLFRKEGQNVTLSCEQNLNHDAMYWYRQDPGQGLRLIYYSQIVNDFQKGDIAEGYSVSREKKESFPLTVTSAQKNPTAFYLCASSMGDRVNQPQHFGDGTRLSIL.

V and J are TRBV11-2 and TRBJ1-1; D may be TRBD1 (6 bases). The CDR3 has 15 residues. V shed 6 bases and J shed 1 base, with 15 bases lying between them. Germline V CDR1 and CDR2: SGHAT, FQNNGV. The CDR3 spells CASRRGFQGNTEAFF. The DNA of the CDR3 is TGTGCCAGCAGGAGGGGGTTTCAGGGGAACACTGAAGCTTTCTTT.

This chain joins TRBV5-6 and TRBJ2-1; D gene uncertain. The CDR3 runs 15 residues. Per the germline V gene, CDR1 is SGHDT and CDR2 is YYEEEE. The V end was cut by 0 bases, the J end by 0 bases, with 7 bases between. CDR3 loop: CASSLAPGSYNEQFF. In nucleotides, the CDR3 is TGTGCCAGCAGCTTGGCTCCGGGCTCCTACAATGAGCAGTTCTTC.

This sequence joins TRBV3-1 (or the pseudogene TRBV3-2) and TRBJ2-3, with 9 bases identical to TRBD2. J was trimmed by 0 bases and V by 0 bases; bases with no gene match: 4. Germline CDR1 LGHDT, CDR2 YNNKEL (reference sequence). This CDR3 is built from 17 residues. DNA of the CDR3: TGTGCCAGCAGCCAAGAGGCCAGCGGGGGGAGCACAGATACGCAGTATTTT. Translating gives CASSQEASGGSTDTQYF.

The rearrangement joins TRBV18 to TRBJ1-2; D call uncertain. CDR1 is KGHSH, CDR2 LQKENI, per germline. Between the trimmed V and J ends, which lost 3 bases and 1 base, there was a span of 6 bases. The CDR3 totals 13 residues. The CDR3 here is CASSPADNYGYTF. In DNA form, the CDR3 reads TGTGCCAGCTCACCGGCAGATAACTATGGCTACACCTTC.

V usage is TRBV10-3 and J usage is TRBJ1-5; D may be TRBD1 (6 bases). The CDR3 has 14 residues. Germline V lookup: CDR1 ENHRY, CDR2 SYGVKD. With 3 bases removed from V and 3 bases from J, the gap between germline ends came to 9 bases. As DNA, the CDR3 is TGTGCCATCAGTGAAAGGACAGACAATCAGCCCCAGCATTTT. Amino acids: CAISERTDNQPQHF.